This paragraph covers one TCR beta chain sequence. The source of the sample is a study of blood T cell repertoires in COVID-19. The V and J ends lost 1 base and 6 bases respectively, with 16 bases between them. The germline gives CDR1 SGHAT, CDR2 FQNNGV. There are 15 residues in the CDR3. The participants were between roughly 18 and 90 years old and came from 24 US areas. Authors' methods: Amplification from reference gene primers served as the basis for estimated nucleated cell counts. Profiled with immunoSEQ multiplex PCR; TCRdb holds only in-frame clones, not every one. That table gives V, J and clone size, and the DNA gave D and trimming. This sample has over 200,000 clones, with roughly nine tenths found just once.

The rearrangement links TRBV11-2 to TRBJ2-7, with a weak D call TRBD2 (6 bases). The sequenced sample was PBMCs or T cells enriched from blood (not recorded which). The receptor was derived from a woman between 45 and 65 years old in a cohort exposed to, infected with or recovered from COVID-19 (not recorded which). The CDR3 sequence: CASSLGPGDRREQYF. The CDR3 bases are TGTGCCAGCAGCTTAGGTCCGGGGGATCGACGCGAGCAGTACTTC.